These 21 T cell receptor beta chains were sequenced from one sample in a study of cytomegalovirus exposure and HLA in healthy donors. Use of 60 Vbeta and 13 Jbeta primers characterized the PCR. Assay used: immunoSEQ multiplex PCR; TCRdb lists only in-frame clones, some missing. Listed are about 120,000 clones; around 4% falls within the top ten. Sample: PBMCs. These receptors all come from a man aged 18 to 30 in good health and CMV-seronegative.

V is TRBV4-1 and J is TRBJ2-7; weak D call: TRBD2 (6 bases). Trimming left V 3 bases short and J 4 bases short, with 10 bases between. From germline, CDR1 is MGHRA and CDR2 YSYEKL. The CDR3 has 13 amino acids. As DNA, the CDR3 is TGCGCCAGCAGCCAGCCCCGGGGGTACGAGCAGTACTTC. Translating gives CASSQPRGYEQYF.

The chain couples TRBV7-9 to TRBJ1-3; no clear D gene. Trimming took 3 bases from V and 4 from J, leaving 10 bases between them. This CDR3 comprises 14 residues. Germline CDR1 is SEHNR and CDR2 is FQNEAQ (reference sequence). The DNA for the CDR3 is TGTGCCAGCAGCTTCTTTACTTTGGGAAACACCATATATTTT. Protein sequence: CASSFFTLGNTIYF.

The chain is built from TRBV18 and TRBJ2-1, with 8 positions matching TRBD1. V gave up 3 bases and J gave up 8 bases; unmatched junction bases: 6. The CDR3 length is 14 residues. In germline, CDR1 is KGHSH, CDR2 LQKENI. CDR3 sequence (DNA): TGTGCCAGCTCACCGGCTCAGGGGGCGGATGAGCAGTTCTTC. Its translation: CASSPAQGADEQFF.

The chain uses TRBV7-2 and TRBJ2-7, with 8 bases matching TRBD2. The CDR3 sequence is 14 residues long. Germline V lookup: CDR1 SGHTA, CDR2 FQGNSA. The ends lost 5 bases at V and 0 bases at J; junction bases unmatched: 3. CDR3 in DNA: TGTGCCAGCAGCGGTACTAGCGGCTCCTACGAGCAGTACTTC. Translation gives CASSGTSGSYEQYF.

V and J are TRBV6-5 and TRBJ1-6, with D perhaps matching TRBD1 (5 bases). Germline assignment: CDR1 MNHEY and CDR2 SVGAGI. V lost 4 bases to trimming and J lost 7 bases, with 8 bases between them. This CDR3 is built from 13 residues. The CDR3 DNA is TGTGCCAGCAGTTCAGGGAGGAATTCACCCCTCCACTTT. Amino acids: CASSSGRNSPLHF.

The chain combines TRBV30 with TRBJ2-5; 12 bases are a match to TRBD2. Germline trimming cut 2 bases from V and 5 bases from J; bases unmatched to any gene: 3. The germline gives CDR1 GTSNPN, CDR2 SVGIG (reference sequence). The CDR3 consists of 14 residues. This chain's CDR3 is CAWSTSGGRETQYF. As DNA, the CDR3 is TGTGCCTGGAGTACTAGCGGGGGGCGGGAGACCCAGTACTTC.

This chain joins TRBV6-1 and TRBJ1-3, with unresolved D. V was pared by 7 bases and J by 2 bases, with 15 bases between. The length of the CDR3 is 15 residues. Per the germline V gene, CDR1 is MNHNS and CDR2 is SASEGT. In DNA form, the CDR3 reads TGTGCCAGCACCTTAGCGGGTGTAGCTGGAAACACCATATATTTT. It encodes CASTLAGVAGNTIYF.

This chain connects TRBV29-1 to TRBJ1-2, with 9 bases aligning to TRBD1. In germline, CDR1 is SQVTM, CDR2 ANQGSEA. V lost 5 bases and J lost 4; bases outside the gene matches: 5. The CDR3 extends over 13 amino acids. CDR3 loop: CSVQGQGGYGYTF. The CDR3 bases are TGCAGCGTTCAGGGACAGGGAGGCTATGGCTACACCTTC.

The chain employs TRBV27 and TRBJ2-7; TRBD2 matches 12 bases. V lost 4 bases to trimming and J lost 6 bases; unmatched junction nucleotides: 4. The CDR3 length is 14 residues. Per the germline V gene, CDR1 is MNHEY and CDR2 is SMNVEV (reference sequence). This CDR3 reads CASSSLAGGGEQYF. DNA of the CDR3: TGTGCCAGCAGTTCCCTAGCGGGAGGGGGCGAGCAGTACTTC.

The CDR3 region is CASSEGTGGYGYTF. CDR3 bases: TGTGCCAGCAGTGAGGGGACAGGGGGCTATGGCTACACCTTC. The rearrangement links TRBV25-1 to TRBJ1-2; 11 nucleotides agree with TRBD1. The CDR3 extends over 14 amino acids. Germline CDR1 MGHDK, CDR2 SYGVNS. Trimming cost V 3 bases and J 4 bases; bases outside gene matches: 1.

The chain has TRBV15 and TRBJ2-4, with unresolved D. Germline V gene lookup returns CDR1 LNHNV and CDR2 YYDKDF (reference sequence). Trimming took 7 bases from V and 0 from J, leaving 10 bases between them. The length of the CDR3 is 14 residues. Written as DNA, the CDR3 is TGTGCCACCATGCAGACACTAGCCAAAAACATTCAGTACTTC. Translating gives CATMQTLAKNIQYF.

V and J are TRBV5-6 and TRBJ1-2; D gene uncertain. The germline CDR1 and CDR2 sequences are SGHDT and YYEEEE. The V gene lost 4 bases and the J gene lost 8 bases, with 18 bases spanning the gap. The CDR3 is 14 amino acids. The CDR3 region is CASSPPPGGRGYTF. The CDR3 DNA reads TGTGCCAGCAGCCCGCCCCCCGGAGGCAGGGGCTACACCTTC.

As to this clone: The sample has other DNA sequences that encode this CDR3 too. The chain couples TRBV6-1 to TRBJ2-1; perhaps TRBD1 as D (5 bases). There are 14 residues in the CDR3. CDR1 and CDR2 from the germline V gene are MNHNS and SASEGT. Trimming pared 4 bases from V and 3 bases from J, leaving 10 bases between. The CDR3 here is CASSGTGSYNEQFF. The CDR3 coding sequence is TGTGCCAGCAGTGGTACAGGTAGCTACAATGAGCAGTTCTTC.

The genes are TRBV5-1 and TRBJ2-7; 9 bases fit TRBD1. The trim removed 2 bases at V and 7 bases at J, leaving 1 base unmatched. The CDR3 is 12 amino acids. Germline loops: CDR1 SGHRS, CDR2 YFSETQ. The CDR3 sequence is CASSFGQGEQYF. The DNA of the CDR3 is TGCGCCAGCAGCTTTGGACAGGGGGAGCAGTACTTC.

The genes are TRBV6-5 and TRBJ1-1; D not certain. With 0 bases removed from V and 7 bases from J, the gap between germline ends came to 18 bases. CDR3 length: 16 residues. Germline V gene sequence: CDR1 MNHEY, CDR2 SVGAGI. The CDR3 sequence: CASSYSMNGVEGEAFF. The CDR3, as DNA: TGTGCCAGCAGTTACTCGATGAATGGGGTGGAGGGTGAAGCTTTCTTT.

V and J are TRBV2 and TRBJ1-2; D not certain. CDR3 length: 12 amino acids. V lost 7 bases to trimming and J lost 4 bases, with 10 bases between them. The germline V gene has CDR1 SNHLY and CDR2 FYNNEI. The CDR3 here is CASKEGSYGYTF. The CDR3 DNA reads as TGTGCCAGCAAGGAGGGAAGCTATGGCTACACCTTC.

The V and J genes are TRBV7-9 and TRBJ2-3; tentatively, D is TRBD1 (5 bases). The V and J ends lost 0 bases and 6 bases respectively, with 13 bases between them. From germline, CDR1 is SEHNR and CDR2 FQNEAQ (reference sequence). This CDR3 comprises 15 residues. In DNA form, the CDR3 reads TGTGCCAGCAGCTTAGCGGGGCGGCAGTGGGATACGCAGTATTTT. This codes for CASSLAGRQWDTQYF.

The gene calls are TRBV14 and TRBJ1-1; 7 bases map to TRBD1. This CDR3 contains 13 residues. The germline CDR1 and CDR2 sequences are SGHDN and FVKESK. The V segment lost 4 bases and the J segment 4 bases; nucleotides outside the gene matches: 3. CDR3 amino acids: CASSPQGVTEAFF. CDR3 sequence (DNA): TGTGCCAGCAGCCCCCAGGGGGTCACTGAAGCTTTCTTT.

This chain links TRBV14 with TRBJ1-2; TRBD1 aligns across 9 bases. The germline V gene has CDR1 SGHDN and CDR2 FVKESK. Trimming removed 1 base from V and 2 bases from J; junction bases left unmatched: 5. There are 16 residues in the CDR3. In DNA, the CDR3 is TGTGCCAGCAGCCAAGCGAGTGGACAGGGGAACTATGGCTACACCTTC. It specifies CASSQASGQGNYGYTF.

V is TRBV7-2 and J is TRBJ2-1, with 8 bases identical to TRBD2. V lost 1 base to trimming and J lost 8 bases; unmatched junction nucleotides: 7. The CDR3 runs to 15 residues. Germline CDR1 SGHTA, CDR2 FQGNSA. CDR3 sequence reads: CASSLGTAGVYEQFF. CDR3 nucleotides: TGTGCCAGCAGCTTAGGTACAGCGGGAGTTTATGAGCAGTTCTTC.

The V gene is TRBV9, the J gene TRBJ2-7; no firm D call. CDR3 length: 11 residues. Per the germline V gene, CDR1 is SGDLS and CDR2 is YYNGEE. Trimming pared 3 bases from V and 13 bases from J, leaving 14 bases between. DNA of the CDR3: TGTGCCAGCAGCGCCCAGGTCCCACGATACTTC. This encodes CASSAQVPRYF.